This TCR beta chain is from a study of spatial heterogeneity in lung cancer. Turning to the study itself: Follow-up PBMC specimens underwent sequencing when available; their median timing was roughly two years after resection. Whole-study findings and limits: Whereas they appeared in blood less at follow-up, ubiquitous expanded tumor TCRs appeared there more at resection.

Germline V gene lookup returns CDR1 KGHSH and CDR2 LQKENI. This CDR3 is built from 17 residues. Trimming removed 0 bases at V and 1 base at J, with 15 bases between. As for this clonotype: No antigen is known for it.

A unique molecular identifier was attached to every TCR cDNA molecule. TCRdb used MiXCR to reprocess the 5' RACE reads, holding one entry per CDR3 protein. The sample has just under 45,000 distinct CDR3 sequences; roughly 20% are singletons. Time point in this sample: blood at routine non-recurrence follow-up after resection. TCRs were sequenced from unsorted whole RNA of tumor, nontumor lung or PBMC. The chain uses TRBV18 and TRBJ2-5; D possibly corresponds to TRBD2 (6 bases). The sequences come from PBMCs, collected at follow-up. This sequence originates from a female donor with early-stage non-small cell lung cancer. CDR3 region: CASSPPLDYYSQETQYF. The CDR3 bases are TGTGCCAGCTCACCACCGTTGGACTACTACTCCCAAGAGACCCAGTACTTC.